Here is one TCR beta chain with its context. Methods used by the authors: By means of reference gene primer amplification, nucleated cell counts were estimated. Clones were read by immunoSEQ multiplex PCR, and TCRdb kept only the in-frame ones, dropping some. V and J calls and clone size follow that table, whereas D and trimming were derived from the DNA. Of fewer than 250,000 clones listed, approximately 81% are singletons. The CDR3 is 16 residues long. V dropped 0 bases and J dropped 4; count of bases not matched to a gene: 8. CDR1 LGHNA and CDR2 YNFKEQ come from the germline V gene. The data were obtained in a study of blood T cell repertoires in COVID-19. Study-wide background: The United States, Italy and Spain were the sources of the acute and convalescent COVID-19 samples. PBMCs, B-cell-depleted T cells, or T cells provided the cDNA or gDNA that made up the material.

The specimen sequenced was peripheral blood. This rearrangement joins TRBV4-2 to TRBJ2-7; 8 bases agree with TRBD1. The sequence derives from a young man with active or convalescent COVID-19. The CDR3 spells CASSQDLAGGGYEQYF. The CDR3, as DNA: TGTGCCAGCAGCCAAGATCTGGCAGGGGGCGGATACGAGCAGTACTTC.